Presented here are 21 T cell receptor beta chains from one specimen sequenced in a study of blood T cell repertoires in COVID-19. Generated by immunoSEQ multiplex PCR, the TCRdb table keeps only in-frame clones and is missing some. The data hold 70,000 to 85,000 clones, with around nine tenths observed a single time. The sequenced material came from peripheral blood. The receptors shown here come from a woman aged 55 to 70 with acute or convalescent COVID-19.

The gene calls are TRBV11-2 and TRBJ1-1; tentatively, D is TRBD1 (6 bases). The CDR3 runs 14 residues. Germline-derived CDR1 and CDR2 are SGHAT and FQNNGV. V shed 5 bases and J shed 1 base, with 11 bases lying between them. This chain's CDR3 is CASSLGQRNTEAFF. The CDR3 DNA reads as TGTGCCAGCAGCCTCGGACAGAGGAACACTGAAGCTTTCTTT.

The rearrangement joins TRBV28 to TRBJ2-3, with a tentative D call TRBD1 (5 bases). There are 11 residues in the CDR3. Deletions cut 7 bases from V and 5 bases from J, with 7 bases between. The germline gives CDR1 MDHEN, CDR2 SYDVKM. In DNA form, the CDR3 reads TGTGCCAGCATTCAGGGAGATACGCAGTATTTT. Translated: CASIQGDTQYF.

The CDR3 region has the DNA TGTGCCAGCAGTTTAGGGCCAGGTGGCTACACCTTC. Residues: CASSLGPGGYTF. This chain joins TRBV12-3 or TRBV12-4 and TRBJ1-2, with D unresolved. Trimming pared 1 base from V and 7 bases from J, leaving 7 bases between. This CDR3 has 12 amino acids.

The CDR3 region has the DNA TGTGCCACCAGCACTAGGGACAGCGACCGGACCCAGTACTTC. Amino acids: CATSTRDSDRTQYF. The rearrangement joins TRBV15 to TRBJ2-5, with 7 positions matching TRBD1. Germline V CDR1 and CDR2: LNHNV, YYDKDF (reference sequence). This CDR3 has 14 residues. Germline trimming cut 4 bases from V and 7 bases from J; bases unmatched to any gene: 9.

The chain combines TRBV3-1 (or the pseudogene TRBV3-2) with TRBJ2-1, with 10 bases fitting TRBD1. Unmatched junction bases numbered 3, after V lost 0 bases and J lost 7 bases. The CDR3 loop spans 15 amino acids. Germline values: CDR1 LGHDT, CDR2 YNNKEL (reference sequence). The CDR3 reads CASSQETGGMNEQFF. DNA for the CDR3: TGTGCCAGCAGCCAAGAGACAGGGGGCATGAATGAGCAGTTCTTC.

J is TRBJ2-1 and V is TRBV4-3; 8 bases line up with TRBD1. Germline V gives CDR1 LGHNA, CDR2 YSLEER. This CDR3 contains 15 residues. The junction had 8 bases not matched to a gene; V was cut back by 5 bases and J by 5 bases. CDR3 residues: CASSAMGQVNNEQFF. The CDR3 DNA reads TGCGCCAGCAGCGCTATGGGACAGGTCAACAATGAGCAGTTCTTC.

The genes are TRBV11-2 and TRBJ2-1; TRBD2 might be the D (6 bases). Germline V gene sequence: CDR1 SGHAT, CDR2 FQNNGV. This CDR3 is built from 14 residues. Trimming took 1 base from V and 5 from J, leaving 9 bases between them. CDR3 in amino acids: CASSLAREDNEQFF. CDR3 nucleotides: TGTGCCAGCAGCTTAGCCAGGGAGGACAATGAGCAGTTCTTC.

This clone showed up just once. The chain has TRBV30 and TRBJ1-5; weak D call: TRBD1 (5 bases). Per the germline V gene, CDR1 is GTSNPN and CDR2 is SVGIG (reference sequence). The CDR3 loop spans 15 amino acids. V was shortened by 1 base and J by 4 bases, with 14 bases between the two germline ends. CDR3 nucleotide sequence: TGTGCCTGGAGTGGTCAGGACATCCTAAATCAGCCCCAGCATTTT. Protein product: CAWSGQDILNQPQHF.

The chain employs TRBV5-4 and TRBJ2-1, with 8 bases lining up with TRBD1. Germline V lookup: CDR1 SGHNT, CDR2 YYREEE (reference sequence). The V and J ends lost 0 bases and 4 bases, in that order; junction bases with no gene match: 3. The CDR3 totals 15 residues. CDR3 nucleotides: TGTGCCAGCAGCTTGGATCAGGGGGCGTACAATGAGCAGTTCTTC. Encoded protein: CASSLDQGAYNEQFF.

On this clone itself: Other DNA sequences of this sample code for an identical CDR3. The V and J genes are TRBV7-2 and TRBJ1-1, with 7 bases identical to TRBD1. CDR3 length: 15 residues. The germline V gene encodes CDR1 SGHTA and CDR2 FQGNSA. V lost 3 bases and J lost 0; bases outside the gene matches: 4. CDR3 DNA sequence: TGTGCCAGCAGCTTGGGACAGATCATGAACACTGAAGCTTTCTTT. It encodes CASSLGQIMNTEAFF.

This sequence joins TRBV19 and TRBJ1-1; 7 bases map to TRBD1. Germline CDR1 is LNHDA and CDR2 is SQIVND (reference sequence). The CDR3 length is 17 residues. J gave up 0 bases and V 5 bases, and 12 bases lay outside the gene matches. CDR3 nucleotide sequence: TGTGCCAGTAGTCTTCAAACCGGAACAGGGGTGAACACTGAAGCTTTCTTT. Translating gives CASSLQTGTGVNTEAFF.

This chain uses TRBV7-6 with TRBJ2-7; 7 bases match TRBD1. Germline CDR1 reads SGHVS; CDR2 reads FNYEAQ. J gave up 7 bases and V 1 base, and 4 bases lay outside the gene matches. CDR3 length: 13 residues. The CDR3 loop reads CASSLGQDREQYF. In DNA form, the CDR3 reads TGTGCCAGCAGCTTAGGTCAGGACAGGGAGCAGTACTTC.

This sequence joins TRBV30 and TRBJ1-1; D is unresolved. Trimming left V 5 bases short and J 1 base short, with 11 bases between. The CDR3 contains 13 residues. Germline V gene data show CDR1 as GTSNPN and CDR2 as SVGIG (reference sequence). In nucleotides, the CDR3 is TGTGCCTGGGGAAAACAGAAGAACACTGAAGCTTTCTTT. Its translation: CAWGKQKNTEAFF.

The CDR3 DNA follows: TGTGCCAGCAGCCAGACCCAGGTTCCTTACGAGCAGTACTTC. This translates into CASSQTQVPYEQYF. V gene TRBV7-9 combines with J gene TRBJ2-7; no firm D call. The CDR3 runs to 14 residues. CDR1 is SEHNR and CDR2 is FQNEAQ in the germline V gene (reference sequence). The V gene lost 5 bases and the J gene lost 4 bases, with 15 bases spanning the gap.

This clone was counted between two and nine times. In nucleotides, the CDR3 is TGTGCCAGCAGCCAGAATCTCTTTGGAGCAACTAATGAAAAACTGTTTTTT. Encoded protein: CASSQNLFGATNEKLFF. The chain is built from TRBV4-2 and TRBJ1-4; D is unresolved. The CDR3 has 17 amino acids. CDR1 and CDR2 (germline): LGHNA, YNFKEQ. Trimming shortened V by 3 bases and J by 0 bases, and 14 bases separated the two germline ends.

V and J are TRBV28 and TRBJ2-1, with a possible D match to TRBD2 (7 bases). V lost 5 bases, J lost 7 bases, and 21 bases lay in between. CDR1 MDHEN and CDR2 SYDVKM come from the germline V gene. The CDR3 is made up of 16 amino acids. CDR3 in amino acids: CASSPISGRGGNEQFF. The CDR3, as DNA: TGTGCCAGCAGTCCGATAAGTGGGAGGGGGGGGAATGAGCAGTTCTTC.

The chain has TRBV27 and TRBJ1-1; tentative D call: TRBD1 (6 bases). Germline values: CDR1 MNHEY, CDR2 SMNVEV (reference sequence). V gave up 0 bases and J gave up 3 bases, with 14 bases separating them. This CDR3 comprises 16 residues. DNA of the CDR3: TGTGCCAGCAGTTTATCGAGAACAGGGAGGGACACTGAAGCTTTCTTT. The encoded protein is CASSLSRTGRDTEAFF.

This clone was seen a single time. The V call is TRBV19, the J call TRBJ1-5, with a tentative D call TRBD1 (6 bases). V shed 9 bases and J shed 11 bases, with 20 bases lying between them. Germline-derived CDR1 and CDR2 are LNHDA and SQIVND (reference sequence). The CDR3 totals 13 residues. The CDR3 sequence: CASNGQGRGAQHF. DNA for the CDR3: TGTGCCAGCAACGGCCAGGGGCGAGGTGCCCAGCATTTT.

The chain links TRBV18 to TRBJ2-7, with 10 bases identical to TRBD1. CDR3 size: 16 residues. After removal of 1 base from V and 4 bases from J, the junction contained 7 bases not matched to a gene. Germline V gene lookup returns CDR1 KGHSH and CDR2 LQKENI. The CDR3 DNA reads as TGTGCCAGCTCACCACTTTTTGACAGGGGGCTATACGAGCAGTACTTC. Translated, it gives CASSPLFDRGLYEQYF.

The chain joins TRBV28 to TRBJ2-7, with D tentatively TRBD1 (7 bases). The CDR3 loop spans 14 amino acids. Trimming left V 4 bases short and J 4 bases short, with 14 bases between. CDR1 is MDHEN and CDR2 is SYDVKM in the germline V gene. The CDR3 DNA follows: TGTGCCAGCAGTTCTACAGGGGACTTTTACGAGCAGTACTTC. The encoded protein is CASSSTGDFYEQYF.

This rearrangement joins TRBV29-1 to TRBJ1-2; D is possibly TRBD1 (6 bases). Germline CDR1 reads SQVTM; CDR2 reads ANQGSEA. Trimming stripped 4 bases from V and 4 bases from J, with 7 bases between. The CDR3 covers 11 residues. The DNA of the CDR3 is TGCAGCGTTGGGGGGCCCTATGGCTACACCTTC. This sequence encodes CSVGGPYGYTF.